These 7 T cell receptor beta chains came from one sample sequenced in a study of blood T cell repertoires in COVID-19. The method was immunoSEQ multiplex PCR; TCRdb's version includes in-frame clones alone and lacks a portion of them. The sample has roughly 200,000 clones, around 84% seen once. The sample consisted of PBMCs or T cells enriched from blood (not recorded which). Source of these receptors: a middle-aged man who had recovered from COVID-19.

The chain's CDR3 is CASSQGAGGPNNEQFF. Here the CDR3 DNA reads TGTGCCAGCAGCCAAGGAGCGGGAGGGCCGAACAATGAGCAGTTCTTC. The J gene is TRBJ2-1, the V gene TRBV3-1 (or the pseudogene TRBV3-2), with 10 bases identical to TRBD2. Germline CDR1 LGHDT, CDR2 YNNKEL (reference sequence). Losses at the gene ends were 1 base for V and 5 bases for J; bases not matched to a gene: 5. The CDR3 runs 16 residues.

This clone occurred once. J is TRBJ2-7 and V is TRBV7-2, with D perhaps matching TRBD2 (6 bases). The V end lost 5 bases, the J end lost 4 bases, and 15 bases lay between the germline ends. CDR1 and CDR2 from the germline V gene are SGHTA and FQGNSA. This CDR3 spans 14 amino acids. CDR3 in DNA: TGTGCCAGCAGCCCCGGGAGCGGACTGTACGAGCAGTACTTC. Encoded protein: CASSPGSGLYEQYF. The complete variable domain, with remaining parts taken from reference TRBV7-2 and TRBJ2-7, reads GAGVSQSPSNKVTEKGKDVELRCDPISGHTALYWYRQSLGQGLEFLIYFQGNSAPDKSGLPSDRFSAERTGGSVSTLTIQRTQQEDSAVYLCASSPGSGLYEQYFGPGTRLTVT.

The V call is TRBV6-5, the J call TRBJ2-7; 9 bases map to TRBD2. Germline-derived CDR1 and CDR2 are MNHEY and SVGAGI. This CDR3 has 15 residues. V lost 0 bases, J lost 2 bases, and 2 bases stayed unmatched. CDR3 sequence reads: CASSYSERGAYEQYF. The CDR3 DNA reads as TGTGCCAGCAGTTACTCGGAGCGGGGGGCCTACGAGCAGTACTTC.

CDR3 nucleotide sequence: TGTGCCAGCACCGGACAGGGCTACGAGCAGTACTTC. It is translated as CASTGQGYEQYF. The gene calls are TRBV11-3 and TRBJ2-7; 8 positions agree with TRBD1. The ends lost 7 bases at V and 3 bases at J; junction bases unmatched: 2. Germline CDR1 is SGHNT and CDR2 is YENEEA. The CDR3 is made up of 12 amino acids.

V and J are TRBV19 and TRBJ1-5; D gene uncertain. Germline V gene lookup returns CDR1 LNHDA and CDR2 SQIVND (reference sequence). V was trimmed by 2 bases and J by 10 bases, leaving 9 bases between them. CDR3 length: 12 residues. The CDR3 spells CASSIYPSPQHF. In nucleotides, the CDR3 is TGTGCCAGTAGTATATATCCCTCCCCCCAGCATTTT.

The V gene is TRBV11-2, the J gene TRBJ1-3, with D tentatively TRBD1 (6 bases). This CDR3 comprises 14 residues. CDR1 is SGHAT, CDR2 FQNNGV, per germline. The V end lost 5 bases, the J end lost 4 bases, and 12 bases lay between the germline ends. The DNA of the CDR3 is TGTGCCAGCAGCGACCGGACAGAAGGAAACACCATATATTTT. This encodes CASSDRTEGNTIYF.

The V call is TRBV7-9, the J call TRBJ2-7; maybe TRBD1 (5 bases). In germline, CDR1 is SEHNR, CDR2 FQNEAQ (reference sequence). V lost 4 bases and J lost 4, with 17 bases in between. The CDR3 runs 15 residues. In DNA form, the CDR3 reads TGTGCCAGCAGCTCCGACAGAGACGGAACTTACGAGCAGTACTTC. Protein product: CASSSDRDGTYEQYF.